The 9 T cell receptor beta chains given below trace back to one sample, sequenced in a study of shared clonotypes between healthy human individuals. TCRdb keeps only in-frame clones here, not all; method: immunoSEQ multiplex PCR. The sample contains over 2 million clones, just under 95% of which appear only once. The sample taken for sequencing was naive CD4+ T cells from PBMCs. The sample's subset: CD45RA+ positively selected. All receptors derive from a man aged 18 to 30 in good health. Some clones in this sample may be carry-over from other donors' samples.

The CDR3 sequence is CAMRLGQRTDTQYF. The CDR3 DNA reads as TGTGCCATGCGGCTGGGGCAAAGAACAGATACGCAGTATTTT. J is TRBJ2-3 and V is TRBV10-3; weak D call: TRBD1 (5 bases). Per germline, CDR1 ENHRY and CDR2 SYGVKD. This CDR3 has 14 residues. V lost 9 bases, J lost 3 bases, and 16 bases lay in between.

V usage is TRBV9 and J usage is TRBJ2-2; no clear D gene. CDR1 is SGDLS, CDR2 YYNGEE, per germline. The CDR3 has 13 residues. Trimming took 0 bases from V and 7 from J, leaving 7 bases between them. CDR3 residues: CASSVETVGELFF. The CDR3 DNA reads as TGTGCCAGCAGCGTAGAAACTGTCGGGGAGCTGTTTTTT.

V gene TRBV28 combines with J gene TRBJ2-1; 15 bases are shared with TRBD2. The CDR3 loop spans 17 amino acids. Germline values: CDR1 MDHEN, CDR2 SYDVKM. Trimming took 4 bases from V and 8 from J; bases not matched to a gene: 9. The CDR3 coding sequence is TGTGCCAGCAGTTCACCCCCGGGACTAGCGGGAGGAGATGAGCAGTTCTTC. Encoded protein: CASSSPPGLAGGDEQFF.

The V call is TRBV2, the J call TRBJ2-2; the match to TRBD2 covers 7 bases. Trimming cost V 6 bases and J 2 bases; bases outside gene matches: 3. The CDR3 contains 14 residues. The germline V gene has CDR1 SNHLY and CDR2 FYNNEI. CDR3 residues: CASRLAENTGELFF. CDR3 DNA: TGTGCCAGCAGGCTAGCGGAAAACACCGGGGAGCTGTTTTTT.

This CDR3 is CASSYSATRLDTQYF. As DNA, the CDR3 is TGTGCCAGCAGTTACTCGGCGACTAGGCTGGATACGCAGTATTTT. The chain uses TRBV6-5 and TRBJ2-3; a possible D gene is TRBD2 (6 bases). V dropped 0 bases and J dropped 6 bases, with 13 bases sitting between them. Germline V gene sequence: CDR1 MNHEY, CDR2 SVGAGI. This CDR3 has 15 amino acids.

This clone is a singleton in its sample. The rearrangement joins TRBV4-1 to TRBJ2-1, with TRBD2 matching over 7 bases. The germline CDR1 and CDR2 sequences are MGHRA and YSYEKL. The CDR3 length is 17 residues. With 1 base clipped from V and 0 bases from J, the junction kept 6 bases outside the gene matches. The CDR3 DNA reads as TGCGCCAGCAGCCAAGTTGACGGCGGGAGCTCCTACAATGAGCAGTTCTTC. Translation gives CASSQVDGGSSYNEQFF.

CDR3 residues: CASSVGASGTETQYF. The CDR3, as DNA: TGTGCCAGCAGCGTAGGGGCTAGCGGGACCGAGACCCAGTACTTC. V is TRBV9 and J is TRBJ2-5; 9 positions match TRBD2. Germline-derived CDR1 and CDR2 are SGDLS and YYNGEE. The CDR3 extends over 15 amino acids. V shed 0 bases and J 5 bases; nucleotides not matched to a gene: 5. Complete variable domain (other parts from reference TRBV9 and TRBJ2-5): DSGVTQTPKHLITATGQRVTLRCSPRSGDLSVYWYQQSLDQGLQFLIQYYNGEERAKGNILERFSAQQFPDLHSELNLSSLELGDSALYFCASSVGASGTETQYFGPGTRLLVL.

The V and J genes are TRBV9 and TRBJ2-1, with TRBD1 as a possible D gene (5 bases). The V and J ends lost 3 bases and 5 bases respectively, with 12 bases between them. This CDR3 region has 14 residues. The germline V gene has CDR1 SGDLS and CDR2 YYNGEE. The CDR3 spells CASSAMDTNNEQFF. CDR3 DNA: TGTGCCAGCAGCGCGATGGACACTAACAATGAGCAGTTCTTC.

In DNA form, the CDR3 reads TGTGCCAGCAGTGAAGCTCCAACGGGACGGAGAGATCAGCCCCAGCATTTT. It is translated as CASSEAPTGRRDQPQHF. V is TRBV6-1 and J is TRBJ1-5; TRBD1 is a possible D gene (5 bases). The V gene lost 0 bases and the J gene lost 5 bases, with 17 bases spanning the gap. This CDR3 contains 17 residues. Germline CDR1 is MNHNS and CDR2 is SASEGT.